This TCR beta chain was identified during a study of control samples from healthy donors and cancer patients. The CDR3 has 13 residues. The trim removed 9 bases at V and 7 bases at J, leaving 6 bases unmatched. Germline CDR1 KGHDR, CDR2 SFDVKD. Sequenced by immunoSEQ multiplex PCR; TCRdb stores in-frame clones only, minus some. The table shows around 75,000 clones, with about 92% occurring only once. The sample was blood. The chain employs TRBV24-1 and TRBJ2-1; TRBD2 agrees at 9 bases. This receptor was obtained from a woman aged 55-69 years in good health. The CDR3 nucleotides read TGTGCCACCCGTCCTAGCGGGAAGAATGAGCAGTTCTTC. Encoded protein: CATRPSGKNEQFF.